This record covers a single T cell receptor (beta chain). Its antigen remains unidentified. This sample was taken from a study of T-cell memory formation after mild COVID-19. Per the germline V gene, CDR1 is MNHNY and CDR2 is SVGAGI (reference sequence). The CDR3 totals 15 residues. The J segment lost 5 bases and the V segment lost 7 bases, leaving 9 bases of the junction unmatched. The study, taken as a whole, reports: Those CD4+ clones that contracted were mainly in CM and EM (CD8+ ones in EMRA). Day 15 to 85 contracting clones showed balanced CD4/CD8; day 15 to 37 expanders favored CD4+.

cDNA libraries for TCR alpha and TCR beta, carrying sample barcodes and UMIs, came from 5'RACE with constant-segment primers. MiXCR was run by TCRdb on the 5' RACE reads, yielding one entry per CDR3 protein. Counted here are roughly 450,000 distinct CDR3 sequences, about 20% occurring once; the ten biggest clones make up roughly 21%. The chain links TRBV6-6 to TRBJ1-5; 9 bases agree with TRBD1. Sample: PBMCs or a T cell subset sorted from them (not recorded which). This receptor was identified in a man aged 18-30 years who had mild COVID-19 (a few samples of this study predate the infection). Cell type and time point are not known. For the CDR3, the DNA is TGTGCCAGCAACCGACAGGGGGGTTCCGATCAGCCCCAGCATTTT. Its translation: CASNRQGGSDQPQHF.